This is a list of T cell receptor beta chains from one sample in a study of blood T cell repertoires in COVID-19. Clones were sequenced by immunoSEQ multiplex PCR, and TCRdb holds only the in-frame ones, with some missing. Of 150,000 to 190,000 clones in the sample, about 88% were seen once. The material sequenced was peripheral blood. The source is a woman aged 60 to 75 with COVID-19, enrolled during active disease. The CDR3 runs from the conserved cysteine through the conserved F or W. The D gene is left open where the match is weak. Clone size, where shown, is once, few, many, or a class for clones that have expanded.

j_call: TRBJ2-7
v_call: TRBV6-5
clone_size: .
d_call: TRBD1
cdr3_nt: TGTGCCAGCAGTAAACAACAGGGGTCTAACTACGAGCAGTACTTC
cdr3_aa: CASSKQQGSNYEQYF

j_call: TRBJ1-4
v_call: TRBV2
clone_size: few
d_call: .
cdr3_nt: TGTGCCAGCAATGATGGCGAAAAACTGTTTTTT
cdr3_aa: CASNDGEKLFF

j_call: TRBJ1-2
v_call: TRBV11-2
clone_size: .
d_call: TRBD1
cdr3_nt: TGTGCCAGCAGCTATAACAGGGGGTATGGCTACACCTTC
cdr3_aa: CASSYNRGYGYTF

j_call: TRBJ2-1
v_call: TRBV11-2
clone_size: few
d_call: TRBD1
cdr3_nt: TGTGCCAGCAGCCCCGGGACAGGGAAATACAATGAGCAGTTCTTC
cdr3_aa: CASSPGTGKYNEQFF

j_call: TRBJ1-3
v_call: TRBV19
clone_size: .
d_call: TRBD1
cdr3_nt: TGTGCCAGTACTAGGGACAGGGGGCGTTGGTCTGGAAACACCATATATTTT
cdr3_aa: CASTRDRGRWSGNTIYF

j_call: TRBJ1-3
v_call: TRBV18
clone_size: few
d_call: .
cdr3_nt: TGTGCCAGCTCACCACCGAACGGCCAGGTCTCTGGAAACACCATATATTTT
cdr3_aa: CASSPPNGQVSGNTIYF

j_call: TRBJ2-5
v_call: TRBV6-1
clone_size: .
d_call: TRBD2
cdr3_nt: TGTGCCAGCAGTGAAGCTAGCGGGGGCGGGGAGACCCAGTACTTC
cdr3_aa: CASSEASGGGETQYF

j_call: TRBJ2-5
v_call: TRBV7-6
clone_size: few
d_call: TRBD1
cdr3_nt: TGTGCCAGCAGCTTAGGACTTGGCAGGGGGATTGGGGAGACCCAGTACTTC
cdr3_aa: CASSLGLGRGIGETQYF

j_call: TRBJ1-2
v_call: TRBV5-4
clone_size: once
d_call: TRBD1
cdr3_nt: TGTGCCAGCAGCGGACAGGGAGAGCCAGGCTACACCTTC
cdr3_aa: CASSGQGEPGYTF

j_call: TRBJ2-5
v_call: TRBV19
clone_size: once
d_call: .
cdr3_nt: TGTGCCAGTAGTAGGGGCGCGGGGAAGAAGGAGACCCAGTACTTC
cdr3_aa: CASSRGAGKKETQYF

j_call: TRBJ1-2
v_call: TRBV6-2/TRBV6-3
clone_size: .
d_call: TRBD1
cdr3_nt: TGTGCCAGCAGTTCCCCGGGACAGGGCTTGCAAAGAAACTATGGCTACACCTTC
cdr3_aa: CASSSPGQGLQRNYGYTF

j_call: TRBJ1-4
v_call: TRBV7-9
clone_size: .
d_call: .
cdr3_nt: TGTGCCAGCAGCGAGGACGGGGTAACTAATGAAAAACTGTTTTTT
cdr3_aa: CASSEDGVTNEKLFF

j_call: TRBJ1-4
v_call: TRBV5-4
clone_size: .
d_call: .
cdr3_nt: TGTGCCAGCAGCTTAAAGGGGGATGAAAAACTGTTTTTT
cdr3_aa: CASSLKGDEKLFF

j_call: TRBJ1-1
v_call: TRBV19
clone_size: .
d_call: TRBD1
cdr3_nt: TGTGCCAGTAGTAACCGACAGGGTGAAGCTTTCTTT
cdr3_aa: CASSNRQGEAFF

j_call: TRBJ1-6
v_call: TRBV7-2
clone_size: .
d_call: .
cdr3_nt: TGTGCCAGCAGCTTGGGCACCGCCAATTCACCCCTCCACTTT
cdr3_aa: CASSLGTANSPLHF

j_call: TRBJ2-7
v_call: TRBV5-1
clone_size: .
d_call: TRBD2
cdr3_nt: TGCGCCAGCAGCTTGTTCCAGCGGGAGATCTACGAGCAGTACTTC
cdr3_aa: CASSLFQREIYEQYF

j_call: TRBJ2-5
v_call: TRBV28
clone_size: .
d_call: TRBD2
cdr3_nt: TGTGCCATCAGCCAGCGGGGGGCTGGAGAGACCCAGTACTTC
cdr3_aa: CAISQRGAGETQYF

j_call: TRBJ1-5
v_call: TRBV12-5
clone_size: once
d_call: .
cdr3_nt: TGTGCTAGTGGTCCTCGTCTGCCCCAGCATTTT
cdr3_aa: CASGPRLPQHF

j_call: TRBJ1-1
v_call: TRBV19
clone_size: .
d_call: .
cdr3_nt: TGTGCCAGTGCCAGGACAGCGAACACTGAAGCTTTCTTT
cdr3_aa: CASARTANTEAFF

j_call: TRBJ2-2
v_call: TRBV11-3
clone_size: .
d_call: .
cdr3_nt: TGTGCCAGCAGCCCCCGAGAGGGCGGGGAGCTGTTTTTT
cdr3_aa: CASSPREGGELFF

j_call: TRBJ2-2
v_call: TRBV5-1
clone_size: .
d_call: .
cdr3_nt: TGCGCCAGCAGCTTGGATGTGGGGGGCACCGGGGAGCTGTTTTTT
cdr3_aa: CASSLDVGGTGELFF

j_call: TRBJ2-7
v_call: TRBV28
clone_size: .
d_call: TRBD1
cdr3_nt: TGTGCCAGCAGCTGGGACAGGGGCCACGAGCAGTACTTC
cdr3_aa: CASSWDRGHEQYF

j_call: TRBJ1-4
v_call: TRBV7-2
clone_size: .
d_call: .
cdr3_nt: TGTGCCAGCAGCTCCCCTCCCGTCGGAGGAGAAAAACTGTTTTTT
cdr3_aa: CASSSPPVGGEKLFF

j_call: TRBJ2-2
v_call: TRBV18
clone_size: .
d_call: .
cdr3_nt: TGTGCCAGCTCACCACCGGGACACTCGAACACCGGGGAGCTGTTTTTT
cdr3_aa: CASSPPGHSNTGELFF

j_call: TRBJ1-3
v_call: TRBV3-1/TRBV3-2
clone_size: .
d_call: TRBD1
cdr3_nt: TGTGCCAGCAGCCCACGGACAGGGGGAAACACCATATATTTT
cdr3_aa: CASSPRTGGNTIYF

j_call: TRBJ1-2
v_call: TRBV27
clone_size: .
d_call: .
cdr3_nt: TGTGCCAGCAGCCGGGGGAGTGAAGGCTATGGCTACACCTTC
cdr3_aa: CASSRGSEGYGYTF

j_call: TRBJ2-2
v_call: TRBV15
clone_size: .
d_call: TRBD1
cdr3_nt: TGTGCCACCAGCAGAGATCTTATGGGACAGGTCGGCACCGGGGAGCTGTTTTTT
cdr3_aa: CATSRDLMGQVGTGELFF

j_call: TRBJ1-6
v_call: TRBV13
clone_size: few
d_call: TRBD1
cdr3_nt: TGTGCCAGCAGTTTTGGACAGGGAAGATCACCCCTCCACTTT
cdr3_aa: CASSFGQGRSPLHF

j_call: TRBJ1-5
v_call: TRBV6-5
clone_size: .
d_call: .
cdr3_nt: TGTGCCACCCGCACGGGCAATCAGCCCCAGCATTTT
cdr3_aa: CATRTGNQPQHF

j_call: TRBJ1-6
v_call: TRBV5-1
clone_size: .
d_call: TRBD1
cdr3_nt: TGCGCCAGCAGCCCCTCGACAGGGCGATCACCCCTCCACTTT
cdr3_aa: CASSPSTGRSPLHF

j_call: TRBJ1-3
v_call: TRBV7-3
clone_size: .
d_call: TRBD1
cdr3_nt: TGTGCCAGCAGCCCACTCGGGACAGGTCAGGACACCATATATTTT
cdr3_aa: CASSPLGTGQDTIYF

j_call: TRBJ1-4
v_call: TRBV25-1
clone_size: few
d_call: .
cdr3_nt: TGTGCCAGCAGCGTCGGACAGTCTAATGAAAAACTGTTTTTT
cdr3_aa: CASSVGQSNEKLFF

j_call: TRBJ2-3
v_call: TRBV4-2
clone_size: .
d_call: .
cdr3_nt: TGTGCCAGCAGCGCCGACGATAGGGAGAGGACAGATACGCAGTATTTT
cdr3_aa: CASSADDRERTDTQYF

j_call: TRBJ1-1
v_call: TRBV3-1/TRBV3-2
clone_size: .
d_call: TRBD1
cdr3_nt: TGTGCCAGCAGCCGCCTATGGACAGGGAACACTGAAGCTTTCTTT
cdr3_aa: CASSRLWTGNTEAFF

j_call: TRBJ2-1
v_call: TRBV10-1
clone_size: .
d_call: TRBD2
cdr3_nt: TGCGCCAGCAGTTTCGGAGCGGGAGTAGCGACCGATGAGCAGTTCTTC
cdr3_aa: CASSFGAGVATDEQFF

j_call: TRBJ2-3
v_call: TRBV24-1
clone_size: few
d_call: .
cdr3_nt: TGTGCCACCAGTAATCAGGGTGGGGATACGCAGTATTTT
cdr3_aa: CATSNQGGDTQYF

j_call: TRBJ1-2
v_call: TRBV18
clone_size: .
d_call: .
cdr3_nt: TGTGCCAGCTCACCAGCAACAGCCTACGCCTATGGCTACACCTTC
cdr3_aa: CASSPATAYAYGYTF

j_call: TRBJ2-1
v_call: TRBV7-8
clone_size: .
d_call: .
cdr3_nt: TGTGCCAGCAGCTTAGGAGTAGCGCCAGAACGAAATGAGCAGTTCTTC
cdr3_aa: CASSLGVAPERNEQFF

j_call: TRBJ1-2
v_call: TRBV7-6
clone_size: .
d_call: .
cdr3_nt: TGTGCCAGCAGCTTAGCGCTAAGAGGTGGGGGCGACTATGGCTACACCTTC
cdr3_aa: CASSLALRGGGDYGYTF

j_call: TRBJ1-2
v_call: TRBV4-1
clone_size: .
d_call: TRBD1
cdr3_nt: TGCGCCAGCAGCCAAGATGCAGCGGAGGGGGCAAACTATGGCTACACCTTC
cdr3_aa: CASSQDAAEGANYGYTF

j_call: TRBJ2-2
v_call: TRBV2
clone_size: once
d_call: TRBD2
cdr3_nt: TGTGCCAGCAGTGGACTAGCGGGGGGGCCGCGGACCGGGGAGCTGTTTTTT
cdr3_aa: CASSGLAGGPRTGELFF

j_call: TRBJ2-6
v_call: TRBV30
clone_size: .
d_call: TRBD1
cdr3_nt: TGTGCCTGGGTCAGGGGGACAGGCCCCTCTGGGGCCAACGTCCTGACTTTC
cdr3_aa: CAWVRGTGPSGANVLTF

j_call: TRBJ1-5
v_call: TRBV10-3
clone_size: .
d_call: .
cdr3_nt: TGTGCCATCAGTGTGGCGGGCAATCAGCCCCAGCATTTT
cdr3_aa: CAISVAGNQPQHF

j_call: TRBJ2-1
v_call: TRBV7-3
clone_size: .
d_call: TRBD1
cdr3_nt: TGTGCCAGCAGCTTGGGACAGGGTCCTGGGAATGAGCAGTTCTTC
cdr3_aa: CASSLGQGPGNEQFF

j_call: TRBJ2-3
v_call: TRBV5-4
clone_size: few
d_call: TRBD1
cdr3_nt: TGTGCCAGCAGCTTGATGCAGGGGGCTTCAGATACGCAGTATTTT
cdr3_aa: CASSLMQGASDTQYF

j_call: TRBJ1-6
v_call: TRBV11-2
clone_size: .
d_call: TRBD1
cdr3_nt: TGTGCCAGCAGCTTAGACCCTCGGGACAGTATCCACTTT
cdr3_aa: CASSLDPRDSIHF

j_call: TRBJ2-7
v_call: TRBV20-1
clone_size: .
d_call: .
cdr3_nt: TGCAGTGCTAGTCGGGGGTCCGAGCAGTACTTC
cdr3_aa: CSASRGSEQYF

j_call: TRBJ2-5
v_call: TRBV6-5
clone_size: .
d_call: .
cdr3_nt: TGTGCTAGCACATTACACGCCTCAGAGACCCAGTACTTC
cdr3_aa: CASTLHASETQYF

j_call: TRBJ2-7
v_call: TRBV5-5
clone_size: .
d_call: TRBD2
cdr3_nt: TGTGCCAGCAACCAGAAGCTAGCGGGAGGCTACGAGCAGTACTTC
cdr3_aa: CASNQKLAGGYEQYF

j_call: TRBJ1-1
v_call: TRBV6-5
clone_size: .
d_call: .
cdr3_nt: TGTGCCAGCAGTTACTCCCGGGGAGGGGCACGGACTGAAGCTTTCTTT
cdr3_aa: CASSYSRGGARTEAFF

j_call: TRBJ2-5
v_call: TRBV9
clone_size: .
d_call: .
cdr3_nt: TGTGCCAGCAGCGTAGCAAGCGGCCCACAAGAGACCCAGTACTTC
cdr3_aa: CASSVASGPQETQYF